This T cell receptor (beta chain) derives from a study of cytomegalovirus exposure and HLA in healthy donors (dated by TCRdb to 2016 to 2017). About the investigation overall: In an earlier analysis of roughly 500 of the donors, 276 Gb of sequence data and approximately 120 million unique TCR beta sequences from about 179 million T cells were reported. The number of typed donors differed by locus: roughly 629-630 for A, B, C, DRB1 and DQB1; approximately 540 for DQA1; some 590 for DPA1; and roughly 470 for DPB1. In the later analysis, no new phenotypic data were used to find candidate immune exposures; instead, reliance was placed on TCR beta sequences and their occurrence across donors. A later analysis re-analyzed previously published TCR beta repertoires from 666 donors and added high-resolution HLA genotyping to study TCR occurrence patterns. Every discovery cohort repertoire had been produced on one sequencing platform. The study profiled the T cell repertoires of under 700 subjects by immunosequencing and related them to cytomegalovirus serostatus. Several DR-DQ haplotypes were treated as single units for association and clustering because of strong linkage in the cohort. The study aimed to test whether cataloging public T cell receptors could reveal signatures of past pathogen exposure. HLA typing included class I and class II loci at four-digit resolution. An early release covering roughly 640 HLA-typed donors comprised about 290 gigabases of sequencing data and roughly 86 million unique TCR sequences. Donor age, sex, ethnicity and CMV serostatus were compiled together with the repertoire data. A later genetic analysis used genome-wide SNP genotypes for about 60% of the roughly 700 donors, treating that subset as a discovery cohort. To decide whether each TCR beta V gene segment behaved as functional or pseudogenic, an earlier analysis of approximately 620 of the donors relied on high-throughput TCR beta sequencing. Among some 410 genotyped donors of the cohort, an average of roughly 230,000 unique TCR beta nucleotide sequences was sequenced per donor, of which roughly 18% were non-productive. Of the roughly 400 genotyped donors, 65% to 90% fell in the genetic ancestry cluster associated with self-reported Caucasian donors. Along with the approximately 700-subject first cohort, a separate validation cohort of around 110 different subjects was used. To predict cytomegalovirus infection status, the study brought together high-throughput TCR immunosequencing, statistical association of individual TCRs with disease status, and machine learning. Overall results and qualifications from the work: According to a later analysis, parvovirus B19, influenza, CMV and Epstein-Barr virus appeared linked to several top co-occurrence clusters. Sequencing depth was assumed to be roughly uniform across donors in the presence/absence analyses, though that assumption may not hold. Linkage disequilibrium might explain the correlated functional status among segregating V segments, but an unknown experimental factor could not be excluded. Across donors, most TCR sequences were observed very rarely, whereas some public TCRs were present in many individuals. In an earlier analysis of 587 of the donors, most TCR beta V segments appeared in productive rearrangements about 87% or about 30% of the time, broadly matching IMGT annotations. In a later analysis, most CMV-associated TCR beta chains were found to appear HLA-restricted, with HLA associations seemingly driven largely by CMV exposure. For the cohort, immune exposure information was limited to CMV serostatus. It was suggested by the authors that the approach could potentially be generalized to other disease states and immunological phenotypes. HLA typing was unavailable for some donors at each locus, so association tests used only the typed subset. A later analysis associated approximately 17,000 TCR beta sequences with specific HLA alleles at a false discovery rate of 0.05. A group of highly shared sequence variants was considered likely to be a technical artifact of the sequencing pipeline. A few of the identified cytomegalovirus-associated TCR beta chains were confirmed in vitro to be specific for cytomegalovirus antigens. A further reported finding was that TCR beta sequences accurately predicted the HLA-A and HLA-B alleles for most subjects in the first cohort. Over 15 rarely observed V segments, including chromosome 9 orphons, were excluded from the earlier analysis of 550 to 700 of the donors because counts were too low. In a later analysis, TCR association rates were found to vary across HLA loci, with the most associated TCRs seen for DRB1 alleles and the fewest for HLA-C alleles. The 87-base-pair reads could not distinguish some IMGT-functional V segments, including TRBV6-2 and TRBV6-3, so those segments were excluded. When HLA alleles, especially DR and DQ, strongly co-occurred, attributing TCR associations to individual alleles was difficult. In the study, roughly 160 TCR beta chains were listed as associated with cytomegalovirus. Only TCR beta chains were sequenced in this cohort, and the absence of alpha or paired-chain data limited detectable features. Compared with equally common non-associated chains, HLA-associated TCR beta chains in a later analysis were more clonally expanded and had lower generation probabilities. An association between a missense DCLRE1C variant and V-gene and J-gene trimming of TCR beta chains was found in a later genetic analysis and replicated in an independent cohort. A later genetic analysis reported fewer N-insertions in productive TCRs among donors in an Asian-associated ancestry cluster than the roughly 620-donor mean. The classifier was reported to diagnose cytomegalovirus status with high specificity and sensitivity in both the original cohort and the validation cohort.

The library was generated by the immunoSEQ multiplex PCR assay. A mixture of 60 forward primers for TCR Vbeta segments and 13 reverse primers for TCR Jbeta segments was used in the multiplex PCR. The CDR3 region of rearranged TCR beta genes was amplified from genomic DNA by a multiplex PCR assay. The amplified TCR beta libraries were sequenced on the Illumina HiSeq System as 87-base-pair reads. Regarding the original processing steps: Across the 700 or so repertoires, a later analysis counted 75 million to 90 million unique TCR beta chains, approximately 12 million of which were shared by at least two donors. Raw reads were error-corrected and collapsed into unique sequences with a nearest-neighbor algorithm that merged closely related sequences to remove PCR and sequencing errors. To assign V, D and J gene segments, CDR3 sequences were aligned to IMGT reference sequences. For a sequence to be retained, a match of at least six nucleotides was required to both a V gene segment and a J gene segment. Rearrangements were called productive when the CDR3 lacked stop codons and stayed in frame with V and J; all others were non-productive. Following IMGT convention, CDR3 was defined as the stretch from the second conserved V-encoded cysteine up to the conserved J-encoded phenylalanine. The earlier analysis of some 540 of the donors excluded any sequence lacking an unambiguous match to a single V gene segment. In an earlier analysis of several hundred of the donors, a V segment was called functional when productive rearrangements were above 56.7%, and segregating when the standard deviation between donors exceeded 5%. A statistical classification framework was built to diagnose cytomegalovirus status from the catalog of TCR beta chain sequences. In a later analysis, TCR nucleotide sequences were compared against IMGT/GENE-DB human TR gene sequences so that V and J genes could be assigned. Using the TCRdist pipeline, a later analysis assigned CDR3 sequences along with most-parsimonious VDJ recombination scenarios. In a later analysis, each TCR beta chain was defined by its CDR3 amino acid sequence together with its V-gene family, and reads without a unique V-gene family were excluded. In a later analysis, nearly 600 highly shared, low-generation-probability nucleotide sequences were removed to address suspected cross-contamination and a sequencing artifact. In a later analysis, a clonal expansion index for each public chain was calculated from normalized within-repertoire ranks of inferred template counts. A later analysis computed generation probabilities with a VDJ recombination model fitted to out-of-frame rearrangements, and checked the results against IGoR. Hypergeometric tests were used in a later analysis to score TCR-TCR, TCR-HLA and TCR-CMV co-occurrence, with a repertoire-size bias correction applied to the TCR pairs. In a later analysis, false discovery rates were estimated by permuting HLA or CMV assignments 20 times. In a later analysis, co-occurring TCRs were grouped using DBSCAN, with TCRdist sequence similarity added in when clustering inside HLA-allele-positive subsets. For co-occurrence clustering, repertoires with fewer than 30,000 or more than 120,000 public chains were excluded, along with several repertoires with anomalous nucleotide sharing. Held by TCRdb, this immuneACCESS table contains in-frame sequences only and omits some clones. Under half of the omission traces to an unresolved V gene where checked; the cause of the rest is unknown. V, J and clone size reflect that table, while D and trimming were determined from the DNA. A total of 120,000 to 150,000 clones appear in this sample, 75% to 80% of them only once. Together, the top ten hold 4.5% to 6% of the sample.

The cohort was made up of approximately 670 healthy bone marrow donors. Cohort members were all nominally healthy when sampled, although unrecorded immune exposures were likely present. The donor tested CMV seronegative and was one of the 352 seronegative cohort members. A peripheral blood sample was collected from each donor, and TCR beta sequencing was performed on peripheral blood mononuclear cells. The Qiagen DNeasy Blood Extraction Kit was used to extract genomic DNA from the blood cell samples. The V and J ends are trimmed by 2 bases and 3 bases, leaving 8 bases between them. CDR1 and CDR2 are drawn from the germline V gene: SGHAT, FQNNGV. The CDR3 sequence holds 13 residues, the cysteine and phenylalanine included. The read is trimmed to its CDR3 DNA, 39 bases read in frame from base 1. With regard to this clone: It lacks a known antigen. The sample holds no much larger clone one base away, and base qualities are not on file.

The chain is encoded by TRBV11-2 joined to TRBJ2-7; the D gene cannot be named for sure. The clonotype was recovered from a woman in her 50s in good health and CMV-seronegative. Sample: PBMCs. The DNA sequence reads TGTGCCAGCAGCTTAAGTCAGATCTACGAGCAGTACTTC. Its translation reads: CASSLSQIYEQYF. When the CDR3 is completed using the reference TRBV11-2 and TRBJ2-7 genes on either side, the full variable domain is EAGVAQSPRYKIIEKRQSVAFWCNPISGHATLYWYQQILGQGPKLLIQFQNNGVVDDSQLPKDRFSAERLKGVDSTLKIQPAKLEDSAVYLCASSLSQIYEQYFGPGTRLTVT.